Shown below are 21 T cell receptor beta chains from a single sample sequenced in a study of T cell responses to AZD1222 COVID-19 vaccine (TCRdb year 2021). Libraries were constructed by the immunoSEQ multiplex PCR assay. TCRdb obtained this table from immuneACCESS and retained in-frame rearrangements with V and J assigned. These tables miss some clones; where compared with another copy, unresolved V genes account for less than half of the shortfall, and the remainder is unexplained. Counted in this sample were under 200,000 clones; about 91% of them appeared once. The biggest ten clones account for roughly 1.4% of the sample. The time point label, as the study defines it: about 28 days (+/-7) after the second vaccine dose. Here the sequenced sample was peripheral blood, taken 28 days after the second AZD1222 dose. These receptors all come from an adult who received the AZD1222 COVID-19 vaccine.

The chain couples TRBV6-5 to TRBJ2-7, with a tentative D call TRBD2 (5 bases). V was pared by 6 bases and J by 1 base, with 10 bases between. This CDR3 has 13 residues. The germline gives CDR1 MNHEY, CDR2 SVGAGI. The CDR3 loop reads CASRGPGSYEQYF. CDR3 in DNA: TGTGCCAGCAGGGGCCCGGGATCCTACGAGCAGTACTTC.

V gene TRBV29-1 combines with J gene TRBJ1-1, with unresolved D. The V end was cut by 5 bases, the J end by 8 bases, with 18 bases between. Germline CDR1 and CDR2: SQVTM and ANQGSEA. The CDR3 is 13 amino acids. DNA for the CDR3: TGCAGCGTTCGCAAGCGAAGCTACCCCGAAGCTTTCTTT. Its translation is CSVRKRSYPEAFF.

This rearrangement joins TRBV7-8 to TRBJ2-7; D not certain. The CDR3 is 16 residues long. V was pared by 5 bases and J by 0 bases, with 17 bases between. The germline V gene has CDR1 SGHVS and CDR2 FQNEAQ. The CDR3 region is CASSPRLGHSSYEQYF. The CDR3 nucleotides are TGTGCCAGCAGCCCCCGACTCGGTCACAGCTCCTACGAGCAGTACTTC.

This rearrangement joins TRBV7-2 to TRBJ1-5; 7 bases line up with TRBD1. With V trimmed by 0 bases and J by 9 bases, 5 bases remained unmatched. The CDR3 loop spans 14 amino acids. Germline CDR1 is SGHTA and CDR2 is FQGNSA. Here the CDR3 reads CASSLARDSGPQHF. CDR3 bases: TGTGCCAGCAGCTTAGCTAGGGACAGCGGGCCCCAGCATTTT.

V is TRBV29-1 and J is TRBJ1-4; D not certain. The germline CDR1 and CDR2 sequences are SQVTM and ANQGSEA. V gave up 3 bases and J gave up 8 bases, with 10 bases separating them. The CDR3 consists of 12 residues. The CDR3 nucleotides read TGCAGCGTTGAGCTAGAAACCGAAAAACTGTTTTTT. It encodes CSVELETEKLFF.

The V gene is TRBV30, the J gene TRBJ1-2; D gene unclear. Deletions cut 3 bases from V and 0 bases from J, with 8 bases between. The length of the CDR3 is 13 residues. CDR1 and CDR2 (germline): GTSNPN, SVGIG (reference sequence). CDR3 region: CAWRFTANYGYTF. In DNA, the CDR3 is TGTGCCTGGAGGTTCACAGCTAACTATGGCTACACCTTC.

V gene TRBV3-1 (or the pseudogene TRBV3-2) combines with J gene TRBJ2-5; D unclear. Between the trimmed V and J ends, which lost 2 bases and 7 bases, there was a span of 8 bases. The CDR3 has 12 amino acids. The V gene's germline CDR1 is LGHDT and CDR2 YNNKEL (reference sequence). The CDR3 protein is CASSQPTATQYF. CDR3 DNA sequence: TGTGCCAGCAGCCAACCCACGGCGACCCAGTACTTC.

This clone appeared a single time. The V gene is TRBV7-2, the J gene TRBJ1-1, with no clear D. Germline V gives CDR1 SGHTA, CDR2 FQGNSA. V was pared by 1 base and J by 6 bases, with 9 bases between. This CDR3 region has 13 residues. In DNA, the CDR3 is TGTGCCAGCAGCTTAGACCCCCTCGCTGAAGCTTTCTTT. Its protein is CASSLDPLAEAFF.

A note on this clone: Other nucleotide sequences in the sample specify the same CDR3. The chain links TRBV7-9 to TRBJ1-1; TRBD1 aligns across 8 bases. V was clipped by 5 bases and J by 3 bases; unmatched bases: 2. CDR3 size: 13 residues. Germline loops: CDR1 SEHNR, CDR2 FQNEAQ (reference sequence). The CDR3 coding sequence is TGTGCCAGCAGCCTGACAGGGGACACTGAAGCTTTCTTT. Translation: CASSLTGDTEAFF.

This chain joins TRBV4-2 and TRBJ2-1; TRBD2 matches at 8 bases. The trim removed 4 bases at V and 6 bases at J, leaving 8 bases unmatched. This CDR3 is 15 amino acids long. CDR1 and CDR2 from the germline V gene are LGHNA and YNFKEQ. The CDR3 loop reads CASSPRGAAGNEQFF. Here the CDR3 DNA reads TGTGCCAGCAGCCCGCGGGGGGCCGCGGGCAATGAGCAGTTCTTC.

The genes are TRBV5-4 and TRBJ1-6, with 9 bases fitting TRBD1. This CDR3 is 16 amino acids long. V was pared by 4 bases and J by 8 bases, with 10 bases of the junction left unmatched. Germline-derived CDR1 and CDR2 are SGHNT and YYREEE (reference sequence). The DNA of the CDR3 is TGTGCCAGCAGCCGTCTCCCGGGACAGGGATATTCACCCCTCCACTTT. Its protein is CASSRLPGQGYSPLHF.

The chain combines TRBV6-2 or TRBV6-3 with TRBJ1-1, with TRBD1 matching 7 bases. Germline assignment: CDR1 MNHEY and CDR2 SVGEGT. Trimming took 2 bases from V and 3 from J; bases not matched to a gene: 9. The CDR3 length is 16 residues. CDR3 residues: CASSYDRDGGDTEAFF. The CDR3 region has the DNA TGTGCCAGCAGTTACGACAGGGACGGTGGGGACACTGAAGCTTTCTTT.

This rearrangement joins TRBV6-2 or TRBV6-3 to TRBJ1-5, with D perhaps TRBD1 (6 bases). Trimming took 5 bases from V and 4 from J, leaving 15 bases between them. The CDR3 contains 15 residues. The germline gives CDR1 MNHEY, CDR2 SVGEGT. DNA of the CDR3: TGTGCCAGCAGTGTAAGGAGACAGGATAATCAGCCCCAGCATTTT. This encodes CASSVRRQDNQPQHF.

The rearrangement uses TRBV5-4 and TRBJ2-7, with D unclear. CDR1 is SGHNT and CDR2 is YYREEE in the germline V gene (reference sequence). The V gene lost 0 bases and the J gene lost 1 base, with 8 bases spanning the gap. The length of the CDR3 is 14 residues. As DNA, the CDR3 is TGTGCCAGCAGCTTGGTTGGTCCATCCTACGAGCAGTACTTC. Its translation: CASSLVGPSYEQYF.

J is TRBJ2-6 and V is TRBV5-6, with D perhaps assigned TRBD1 or TRBD2 (5 bases each). Germline CDR1 and CDR2: SGHDT and YYEEEE. V shed 1 base and J shed 5 bases, with 19 bases lying between them. The CDR3 totals 18 residues. CDR3 in DNA: TGTGCCAGCAGCTTGCTCGGGGACCTCTTAGGTAGGGCCAACGTCCTGACTTTC. This encodes CASSLLGDLLGRANVLTF.

The chain joins TRBV5-4 to TRBJ1-1; D not resolved. The germline V gene has CDR1 SGHNT and CDR2 YYREEE (reference sequence). This CDR3 has 13 amino acids. Trimming pared 0 bases from V and 1 base from J, leaving 4 bases between. The CDR3 spells CASSLDQNTEAFF. The DNA for the CDR3 is TGTGCCAGCAGCTTGGACCAGAACACTGAAGCTTTCTTT.

J is TRBJ1-1 and V is TRBV7-9; no reliable D call. CDR3 length equals 15 residues. Trimming pared 4 bases from V and 1 base from J, leaving 13 bases between. The germline CDR1 and CDR2 sequences are SEHNR and FQNEAQ (reference sequence). CDR3 DNA sequence: TGTGCCAGCAGCTCCTTAACACAGAGGAACACTGAAGCTTTCTTT. Protein: CASSSLTQRNTEAFF. Filled out from reference TRBV7-9 and TRBJ1-1, the complete variable domain reads DTGVSQNPRHKITKRGQNVTFRCDPISEHNRLYWYRQTLGQGPEFLTYFQNEAQLEKSRLLSDRFSAERPKGSFSTLEIQRTEQGDSAMYLCASSSLTQRNTEAFFGQGTRLTVV.

The rearrangement joins TRBV6-1 to TRBJ1-5; 7 bases align to TRBD1. With 2 bases clipped from V and 2 bases from J, the junction kept 15 bases outside the gene matches. CDR1 is MNHNS and CDR2 is SASEGT in the germline V gene. The CDR3 sequence is 19 residues long. The CDR3 loop reads CASSESWGTDTFRNQPQHF. The CDR3 DNA reads as TGTGCCAGCAGTGAAAGTTGGGGGACAGATACCTTCCGCAATCAGCCCCAGCATTTT.

The V gene is TRBV5-1, the J gene TRBJ2-7; 8 bases fit TRBD1. The CDR3 runs 15 residues. Germline loops: CDR1 SGHRS, CDR2 YFSETQ. J was trimmed by 3 bases and V by 0 bases; bases with no gene match: 5. For the CDR3, the DNA is TGCGCCAGCAGCTTGGGTCAGGGGGCGGTCTACGAGCAGTACTTC. Amino acid sequence: CASSLGQGAVYEQYF.

In its sample, this clone was seen once. The chain links TRBV7-9 to TRBJ2-2; perhaps TRBD1 as D (6 bases). The germline gives CDR1 SEHNR, CDR2 FQNEAQ (reference sequence). The length of the CDR3 is 15 residues. Trimming left V 5 bases short and J 4 bases short, with 14 bases between. CDR3 in amino acids: CASSLSLDSTGELFF. In nucleotides, the CDR3 is TGTGCCAGCAGCCTATCTCTGGACAGCACCGGGGAGCTGTTTTTT.

This chain joins TRBV10-3 and TRBJ1-1, with a weak D call TRBD1 (5 bases). V was cut by 0 bases and J by 3 bases, with 11 bases left in between. The CDR3 is 15 residues long. Germline V gene lookup returns CDR1 ENHRY and CDR2 SYGVKD. The CDR3 sequence: CAISESGTRDTEAFF. CDR3 DNA sequence: TGTGCCATCAGTGAGTCGGGGACTAGGGACACTGAAGCTTTCTTT.